Listed below are T cell receptor beta chains from one sample, sequenced in a study of shared clonotypes between healthy human individuals. Profiling relied on immunoSEQ multiplex PCR, and the TCRdb table lists in-frame clones only, not all of them. The data contain some 2,500,000 clones, 85% to 95% of them singletons. The source material was naive CD4+ T cells from PBMCs. The receptors were sampled from a man between 18 and 35 years old in good health. Some clones in this sample may be carry-over from other donors' samples. Each CDR3 is given with its conserved first and last residue. D genes are given only for firm matches. Rows may omit the clone size; those that give it use once, few, many or a size class.

TRBV6-5,-,-,TRBJ2-3,CASRPGAHAADTQYF,TGTGCCAGCAGACCCGGGGCTCATGCGGCAGATACGCAGTATTTT
TRBV18,once,-,TRBJ2-7,CASSPGTLVSYEQYF,TGTGCCAGCTCACCAGGGACCCTCGTGTCCTACGAGCAGTACTTC
TRBV14,-,TRBD1,TRBJ1-5,CASSPTGGNQPQHF,TGTGCCAGCAGCCCGACAGGGGGCAATCAGCCCCAGCATTTT
TRBV30,-,-,TRBJ2-3,CAWSVRGDTQYF,TGTGCCTGGAGTGTACGCGGGGATACGCAGTATTTT
TRBV19,-,TRBD1,TRBJ2-7,CASSPYGTGVYEQYF,TGTGCCAGTAGTCCTTATGGGACAGGGGTCTACGAGCAGTACTTC
TRBV7-2,-,TRBD2,TRBJ2-7,CASSNRGTSGSYEQYF,TGTGCCAGCAGCAACCGGGGGACTAGCGGGAGCTACGAGCAGTACTTC
TRBV28,-,TRBD1,TRBJ1-2,CASSLRDRGGYTF,TGTGCCAGCAGTTTAAGGGACAGAGGGGGCTACACCTTC
TRBV7-3,-,TRBD2,TRBJ2-7,CASSMNSGRAGEQYF,TGTGCCAGCAGCATGAATAGCGGGAGGGCCGGAGAGCAGTACTTC
TRBV2,-,-,TRBJ1-1,CASSDSAGGTEAFF,TGTGCCAGCAGTGACTCTGCGGGGGGCACTGAAGCTTTCTTT
TRBV28,-,-,TRBJ2-1,CASSLYGEVEDNEQFF,TGTGCCAGCAGTTTATATGGGGAAGTAGAAGACAATGAGCAGTTCTTC
TRBV7-2,-,-,TRBJ1-1,CASSLVGGSTEAFF,TGTGCCAGCAGCTTAGTGGGGGGTAGCACTGAAGCTTTCTTT
TRBV21-1,-,-,TRBJ2-3,CASTRRPKLRQEQDTQYF,TGTGCCAGCACGCGTCGTCCGAAATTGAGACAGGAGCAAGATACGCAGTATTTT